Each of the 22 T cell receptor beta chains below was sequenced from the same sample in a study of T cells in Graves' hyperthyroidism and ophthalmopathy. Researchers took RNA transcripts and amplified the TCR beta CDR3 regions from them. RT-PCR in the first round (using the HTBI primer set) targeted the TCR CDR3. TCRdb reprocessed the multiplex PCR reads with MiXCR, giving one entry per CDR3 protein. Of almost 350,000 distinct CDR3 sequences in the sample, about a sixth are singletons; the top ten hold 15% to 18%. Sequencing input: blood. The receptors were sampled from a woman aged 40 to 50 with Graves' ophthalmopathy.

There are many counts of this clonotype. A much more abundant neighbour one base away suggests this may be a read error. The chain links TRBV11-1 to TRBJ1-1, with TRBD1 identical over 10 bases. V trimming: 5 bases; J trimming: 0 bases; junction bases outside the gene matches: 6. The CDR3 is 16 residues long. Per germline, CDR1 SGHAT and CDR2 FQDESV (reference sequence). CDR3 amino acids: CASSPGTGELNTEAFF. CDR3 DNA sequence: TGTGCCAGCAGCCCCGGGACAGGGGAATTGAACACTGAAGCTTTCTTT.

This clonotype came up many times. The rearrangement links TRBV6-5 to TRBJ1-2; D gene unclear. The ends were cut back, 5 bases at V and 2 bases at J, with 15 bases in the middle. This CDR3 contains 15 residues. CDR1 is MNHEY, CDR2 SVGAGI, per germline. CDR3 nucleotide sequence: TGTGCCAGCAGTCCCCTTCGCCCGGAGAACTATGGCTACACCTTC. It specifies CASSPLRPENYGYTF.

The J gene is TRBJ2-5, the V gene TRBV5-1, with D perhaps matching TRBD2 (6 bases). CDR1 is SGHRS, CDR2 YFSETQ, per germline. V was pared by 6 bases and J by 1 base, with 13 bases between. The CDR3 sequence is 14 residues long. CDR3 loop: CASMVGSPQETQYF. The CDR3 region has the DNA TGCGCCAGCATGGTCGGGAGCCCCCAAGAGACCCAGTACTTC.

This clonotype was seen many times. J is TRBJ1-3 and V is TRBV5-6; D is unclear. Germline loops: CDR1 SGHDT, CDR2 YYEEEE. The CDR3 contains 13 residues. The V and J ends lost 3 bases and 4 bases respectively, with 8 bases between them. The CDR3 region is CASSYEGGNTIYF. Written as DNA, the CDR3 is TGTGCCAGCAGCTACGAAGGGGGAAACACCATATATTTT.

This clonotype was seen a single time. V usage is TRBV28 and J usage is TRBJ2-7, with 14 positions matching TRBD2. With V trimmed by 6 bases and J by 6 bases, 19 bases remained unmatched. The CDR3 runs 19 residues. The germline CDR1 and CDR2 sequences are MDHEN and SYDVKM. This chain's CDR3 is CASRKSRGQTGLAGVEQYF. CDR3 bases: TGTGCCAGCAGGAAATCCCGGGGACAGACGGGACTAGCGGGAGTCGAGCAGTACTTC.

There are many counts of this clonotype. The DNA for the CDR3 is TGCAGTGCTTATACTGGGGCGAACACTGAAGCTTTCTTT. Its protein product is CSAYTGANTEAFF. The chain joins TRBV20-1 to TRBJ1-1, with D maybe TRBD1 (5 bases). Germline V gene data show CDR1 as DFQATT and CDR2 as SNEGSKA (reference sequence). This CDR3 comprises 13 residues. Trimming took 5 bases from V and 1 from J, leaving 11 bases between them.

The sample holds a few counts of this clonotype. J is TRBJ2-7 and V is TRBV6-1; 7 positions match TRBD1. The CDR3 consists of 13 residues. Germline lookup yields CDR1 MNHNS and CDR2 SASEGT. J gave up 2 bases and V 7 bases, and 5 bases lay outside the gene matches. CDR3 DNA sequence: TGTGCCAGCAACAGGGACAGTACCTACGAGCAGTACTTC. This sequence encodes CASNRDSTYEQYF.

The chain joins TRBV6-2 or TRBV6-3 to TRBJ2-5; 10 bases agree with TRBD2. Per germline, CDR1 MNHEY and CDR2 SVGEGT. CDR3 length: 16 residues. The V gene end was trimmed by 5 bases and the J gene end by 5 bases; junction bases not matched to a gene: 11. Here the CDR3 reads CASSLGLASHGETQYF. In DNA, the CDR3 is TGTGCCAGCAGTCTGGGACTAGCGAGTCATGGTGAGACCCAGTACTTC.

This clonotype was seen many times. The V and J genes are TRBV27 and TRBJ2-1; D is uncertain. The CDR3 has 14 amino acids. Trimming removed 2 bases from V and 8 bases from J, with 13 bases in between. CDR1 is MNHEY, CDR2 SMNVEV, per germline (reference sequence). CDR3 in amino acids: CASSLGDISDEQFF. The CDR3 DNA is TGTGCCAGCAGTTTAGGGGATATATCCGATGAGCAGTTCTTC.

This clonotype was seen many times. The J gene is TRBJ1-1, the V gene TRBV12-3 or TRBV12-4, with TRBD1 identical over 10 bases. The CDR3 extends over 13 amino acids. The V gene end was trimmed by 6 bases and the J gene end by 6 bases; junction bases not matched to a gene: 4. CDR3 DNA: TGTGCCAGCAGAGACAGGGGGCTGCCTGAAGCTTTCTTT. Protein: CASRDRGLPEAFF.

This clonotype was observed at least ten times. This chain connects TRBV19 to TRBJ1-1; 10 bases fit TRBD1. The CDR3 runs to 14 residues. Germline CDR1 reads LNHDA; CDR2 reads SQIVND (reference sequence). V lost 3 bases and J lost 5; bases outside the gene matches: 3. The CDR3 sequence: CASSIDRGRTEAFF. The CDR3 nucleotides read TGTGCCAGTAGTATTGACAGGGGGCGGACTGAAGCTTTCTTT.

This clonotype showed up many times. CDR3 residues: CASSPRTGSRGETQYF. The CDR3 region has the DNA TGTGCCAGCAGTCCGCGGACAGGGTCGAGAGGAGAGACCCAGTACTTC. The chain employs TRBV28 and TRBJ2-5, with TRBD1 identical over 8 bases. The V and J ends lost 5 bases and 4 bases, in that order; junction bases with no gene match: 12. This CDR3 is built from 16 residues. CDR1 and CDR2 (germline): MDHEN, SYDVKM.

This clonotype was found many times. This chain joins TRBV12-3 or TRBV12-4 and TRBJ1-1; TRBD1 might be the D (5 bases). The V end was cut by 4 bases, the J end by 3 bases, with 12 bases between. The CDR3 extends over 14 amino acids. In DNA, the CDR3 is TGTGCCAGCAGTTCCACGGACATTTACACTGAAGCTTTCTTT. This gives the protein CASSSTDIYTEAFF.

J is TRBJ2-6 and V is TRBV7-3, with 8 nucleotides matching TRBD2. Trimming removed 3 bases from V and 0 bases from J; junction bases left unmatched: 7. Germline CDR1 SGHTA, CDR2 FQGTGA. The CDR3 spans 18 residues. The CDR3 is CASSFASGPASGANVLTF. In nucleotides, the CDR3 is TGTGCCAGCAGCTTTGCTAGCGGGCCCGCCTCTGGGGCCAACGTCCTGACTTTC.

There are many counts of this clonotype. The chain links TRBV2 to TRBJ1-2, with no clear D. Germline V lookup: CDR1 SNHLY, CDR2 FYNNEI. This CDR3 contains 14 residues. Trimming stripped 1 base from V and 4 bases from J, with 10 bases between. The CDR3 loop reads CASSEVATAYGYTF. The CDR3 bases are TGTGCCAGCAGTGAAGTTGCGACGGCCTATGGCTACACCTTC. The whole variable domain, filled in from reference TRBV2 and TRBJ1-2, reads EPEVTQTPSHQVTQMGQEVILRCVPISNHLYFYWYRQILGQKVEFLVSFYNNEISEKSEIFDDQFSVERPDGSNFTLKIRSTKLEDSAMYFCASSEVATAYGYTFGSGTRLTVV.

In its sample, this clonotype was seen many times. This chain links TRBV6-2 or TRBV6-3 with TRBJ2-6, with D possibly matching TRBD2 (6 bases). V was clipped by 3 bases and J by 2 bases, with 20 bases between them. The CDR3 consists of 19 residues. The germline CDR1 and CDR2 sequences are MNHEY and SVGEGT. In DNA, the CDR3 is TGTGCCAGCAGTTATGGACGTAGCGGCCCCCGGGCTGGGGCCAACGTCCTGACTTTC. Protein product: CASSYGRSGPRAGANVLTF.

The V and J genes are TRBV9 and TRBJ1-5, with D maybe TRBD1 (5 bases). This CDR3 has 13 residues. Per the germline V gene, CDR1 is SGDLS and CDR2 is YYNGEE. The V and J ends lost 0 bases and 7 bases respectively, with 8 bases between them. The CDR3 region has the DNA TGTGCCAGCAGCGTAGATGACAGACAGCCCCAGCATTTT. Residues: CASSVDDRQPQHF.

Many counts were recorded for this clonotype. V gene TRBV7-9 combines with J gene TRBJ2-5; TRBD2 agrees at 7 bases. The V segment lost 5 bases and the J segment 4 bases; nucleotides outside the gene matches: 4. Germline CDR1 SEHNR, CDR2 FQNEAQ (reference sequence). The CDR3 covers 13 residues. CDR3 region: CASSTREAETQYF. The CDR3 DNA is TGTGCCAGCAGCACACGGGAGGCAGAGACCCAGTACTTC.

This clonotype has more than one count but fewer than ten. The rearrangement uses TRBV19 and TRBJ2-7, with 8 bases fitting TRBD1. This CDR3 region has 15 residues. J lost 0 bases, V lost 3 bases, and 4 bases had no gene match. The germline gives CDR1 LNHDA, CDR2 SQIVND (reference sequence). The CDR3 loop reads CASSIYGQGSYEQYF. Here the CDR3 DNA reads TGTGCCAGTAGTATCTACGGACAGGGCTCCTACGAGCAGTACTTC. Combining the CDR3 with reference TRBV19 and TRBJ2-7 gives the whole variable domain DGGITQSPKYLFRKEGQNVTLSCEQNLNHDAMYWYRQDPGQGLRLIYYSQIVNDFQKGDIAEGYSVSREKKESFPLTVTSAQKNPTAFYLCASSIYGQGSYEQYFGPGTRLTVT.

The sample holds many counts of this clonotype. The gene calls are TRBV27 and TRBJ1-2; D not certain. The V gene lost 5 bases and the J gene lost 0 bases, with 13 bases spanning the gap. The germline V gene encodes CDR1 MNHEY and CDR2 SMNVEV (reference sequence). This CDR3 has 15 amino acids. DNA for the CDR3: TGTGCCAGCAGTCAAAGGATGCCTACTAACTATGGCTACACCTTC. It yields the protein CASSQRMPTNYGYTF.

At least ten counts were recorded for this clonotype. The V gene is TRBV12-3 or TRBV12-4, the J gene TRBJ2-7; 8 bases match TRBD2. V shed 6 bases, J shed 4 bases, and the junction held 11 bases outside the gene matches. The CDR3 runs to 15 residues. The CDR3 protein is CASRLSGRRGYEQYF. CDR3 nucleotide sequence: TGTGCCAGCAGACTGAGCGGGAGAAGGGGATACGAGCAGTACTTC.

This clonotype was seen many times. The rearrangement uses TRBV5-4 and TRBJ2-1, with D possibly TRBD2 on 6 matching bases. Germline V gene data show CDR1 as SGHNT and CDR2 as YYREEE (reference sequence). The CDR3 is 14 amino acids. V lost 3 bases to trimming and J lost 9 bases, with 16 bases between them. The CDR3 loop is CASSSLLGRGEQFF. The CDR3 bases are TGTGCCAGCAGCTCACTTCTTGGGCGGGGTGAGCAGTTCTTC.